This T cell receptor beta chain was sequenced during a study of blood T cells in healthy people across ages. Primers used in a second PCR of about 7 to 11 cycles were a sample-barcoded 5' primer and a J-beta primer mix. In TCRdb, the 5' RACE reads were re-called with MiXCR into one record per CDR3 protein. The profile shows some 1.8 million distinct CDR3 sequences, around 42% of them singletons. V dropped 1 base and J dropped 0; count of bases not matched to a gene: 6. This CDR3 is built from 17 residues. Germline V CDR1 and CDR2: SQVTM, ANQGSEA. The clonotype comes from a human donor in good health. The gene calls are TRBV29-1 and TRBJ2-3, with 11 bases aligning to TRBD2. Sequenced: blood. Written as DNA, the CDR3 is TGCAGCGTTGAAGGTCCCCTAGCGGGGGGTAGCACAGATACGCAGTATTTT. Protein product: CSVEGPLAGGSTDTQYF.